This T cell receptor beta chain was obtained from a study of PD-L1 blockade in urothelial cancer. Germline loops: CDR1 SGHTA, CDR2 FQGNSA. There are 16 residues in the CDR3. The trim removed 0 bases at V and 4 bases at J, leaving 6 bases unmatched. Clones were read by immunoSEQ multiplex PCR, and TCRdb kept only the in-frame ones, dropping some. The table includes 60,000 to 70,000 clones, more than 80% detected once. Time point described: pretreatment peripheral blood. The gene calls are TRBV7-2 and TRBJ2-5, with 9 bases that match TRBD1. The sample consisted of PBMCs, taken around atezolizumab (anti-PD-L1) treatment. The TCR originated in an older man with urothelial cancer. The CDR3 is CASSLAGQGITETQYF. Written as DNA, the CDR3 is TGTGCCAGCAGCTTAGCGGGACAGGGAATAACAGAGACCCAGTACTTC.